A selection of T cell receptor beta chains follows, all from one sample in a study of blood T cells in healthy people across ages. A single record per CDR3 protein comes from TCRdb applying MiXCR to the 5' RACE reads. The sample shows over 1.5 million distinct CDR3 sequences, approximately 50% of them seen only once. The specimen was blood. The origin of the receptors is a woman in her thirties or forties in good health. Each CDR3 is given with its conserved first and last residue. A D gene is named only where the DNA matches it firmly. Part of the rows lack a size; the others show once, few, many or a class for expanded clones.

cdr3_nt | cdr3_aa | v_call | d_call | j_call | clone_size
TGCAGTGCTAGAGACTCATTTGAAAAACTGTTTTTT | CSARDSFEKLFF | TRBV20-1 | . | TRBJ1-4 | .
TGTGCCAGCATCCCCCGGTCCGGGGGCGGTTACGAGCAGTACTTC | CASIPRSGGGYEQYF | TRBV2 | . | TRBJ2-7 | few
TGCAGTGCTAAGATCGGGACAGATAGCAATCAGCCCCAGCATTTT | CSAKIGTDSNQPQHF | TRBV20-1 | TRBD1 | TRBJ1-5 | .
TGTGCCAGCCTAAGGAATCCCGGGAGAGGGCAGTATTTT | CASLRNPGRGQYF | TRBV2 | . | TRBJ2-3 | .
TGTGCCAGCAGTCTAAACAGAGCACTAGCCAAAAACATTCAGTACTTC | CASSLNRALAKNIQYF | TRBV28 | . | TRBJ2-4 | .
TGCGCCAGCAACCCCCTGACAGGGAACACTGAAGCTTTCTTT | CASNPLTGNTEAFF | TRBV5-1 | . | TRBJ1-1 | .
TGTGCCAGCAGTTTCCCTGGACAGGGATTCTACGAGCAGTACTTC | CASSFPGQGFYEQYF | TRBV12-3/TRBV12-4 | TRBD1 | TRBJ2-7 | .
TGTGCCAGCAGCCCTACTAGATTTTATGGGCGGAGCACAGATACGCAGTATTTT | CASSPTRFYGRSTDTQYF | TRBV27 | . | TRBJ2-3 | .
TGTGCCAGCAGCTTGGGGCGGATGGCTGAGCAGTTCTTC | CASSLGRMAEQFF | TRBV5-6 | . | TRBJ2-1 | .
TGCGCCAGCAGCCAAGAAAGGAGCGCTTGGACAGATACGCAGTATTTT | CASSQERSAWTDTQYF | TRBV4-3 | . | TRBJ2-3 | few
TGTGCCAGCAGGGGGACGACAGCCCCACCCCTCCACTTT | CASRGTTAPPLHF | TRBV7-2 | . | TRBJ1-6 | .
TGTACCAGCAGCGCCTCTACCCTGGAGCAGTTCTTC | CTSSASTLEQFF | TRBV11-2 | . | TRBJ2-1 | .
TGTGCCAGCAGCCAAGAAACCGGGACCGAGACCTACAATGAGCAGTTCTTC | CASSQETGTETYNEQFF | TRBV3-1 | . | TRBJ2-1 | .
TGTGCCAGCAGCTCGAGCGGGGTCCCCCCCCATGAGCAGTTCTTC | CASSSSGVPPHEQFF | TRBV11-2 | TRBD2 | TRBJ2-1 | .
TGCGCCAGCAGCTCACAGGCGGCCGCTAACTATGGCTACACCTTC | CASSSQAAANYGYTF | TRBV5-1 | . | TRBJ1-2 | .
TGTGCCAGCAGAGCCGGGGGGGGTGAGCAGTTCTTC | CASRAGGGEQFF | TRBV3-1 | TRBD2 | TRBJ2-1 | .
TGCAGTGCTTGGGACCAGGGCAATGAGCAGTACTTC | CSAWDQGNEQYF | TRBV20-1 | . | TRBJ2-7 | few
TGTGCCAGCAGCGTAGCCCTCACCGGGACAAACTATGGCTACACCTTC | CASSVALTGTNYGYTF | TRBV9 | . | TRBJ1-2 | .
TGCGCCAGCAGCGTGGCTCTAATTACAGATACGCAGTATTTT | CASSVALITDTQYF | TRBV5-1 | . | TRBJ2-3 | .
TGTGCCAACGGCACTTACGAGCAGTACTTC | CANGTYEQYF | TRBV7-9 | . | TRBJ2-7 | .
TGTGCCACCAGCACCACTACAGGGGGCAACGAGCAGTACTTC | CATSTTTGGNEQYF | TRBV15 | TRBD1 | TRBJ2-7 | .
TGTGCCAGCAGTGACACCCAGGACAGTGTACCCTACGAGCAGTACTTC | CASSDTQDSVPYEQYF | TRBV28 | . | TRBJ2-7 | .
TGTGCCAGCAGTCATACTAGGACAGGGTGGGACCAAGAGACCCAGTACTTC | CASSHTRTGWDQETQYF | TRBV28 | TRBD1 | TRBJ2-5 | few
TGTGCCAGCAGTCATCGTTCTCCCCGGGACACTGAAGCTTTCTTT | CASSHRSPRDTEAFF | TRBV6-2/TRBV6-3 | . | TRBJ1-1 | once
TGTGCCACCAGCGACCGGGACGGAAGGTGGGATGAGCAGTTCTTC | CATSDRDGRWDEQFF | TRBV24-1 | . | TRBJ2-1 | .
TGCGCCAGCAGCCCCCGGACTAGCGTCCCCACAGATACGCAGTATTTT | CASSPRTSVPTDTQYF | TRBV5-1 | TRBD2 | TRBJ2-3 | .
TGTGCCAGCTCACCAAAAACGGACAGCCCAGTGCAGTACTTC | CASSPKTDSPVQYF | TRBV18 | . | TRBJ2-5 | once
TGTGCCAGCAGCTTAGCGCAAGGCAGGGCCTACAATGAGCAGTTCTTC | CASSLAQGRAYNEQFF | TRBV7-2 | . | TRBJ2-1 | few
TGCGCCAGCAGCCAAGATCTAGCAGGGAGGGGCGAGCAGTACTTC | CASSQDLAGRGEQYF | TRBV4-1 | TRBD2 | TRBJ2-7 | .
TGTGCCAGCAGTTTAGAGAGATACAATGAGCAGTTCTTC | CASSLERYNEQFF | TRBV7-2 | . | TRBJ2-1 | many